This entry describes one TCR beta chain. This record comes from a study of blood T cell repertoires in COVID-19. Study background: The United States, Italy and Spain provided the acute and convalescent COVID-19 samples. From T cells, B-cell-depleted T cells, or PBMCs came the material, which was cDNA or gDNA.

The germline V gene encodes CDR1 MGHRA and CDR2 YSYEKL. There are 16 residues in the CDR3. V gave up 2 bases and J gave up 2 bases; unmatched junction bases: 8. All enrollees were roughly 18 to 89 years old and from approximately 24 US areas. Participant reports of clinical history set cohort assignment. Clones were sequenced by immunoSEQ multiplex PCR, and TCRdb holds only the in-frame ones, with some missing. The sample yields some 500,000 clones, approximately 88% seen once. Material for sequencing was PBMCs or T cells enriched from blood (not recorded which). The chain couples TRBV4-1 to TRBJ1-2, with 7 bases fitting TRBD1. The sequence came from a woman aged 35 to 49 who had recovered from COVID-19. The CDR3 nucleotides read TGCGCCAGCAGCCAACCACGGACAGGCAGCAACTATGGCTACACCTTC. Residues: CASSQPRTGSNYGYTF.